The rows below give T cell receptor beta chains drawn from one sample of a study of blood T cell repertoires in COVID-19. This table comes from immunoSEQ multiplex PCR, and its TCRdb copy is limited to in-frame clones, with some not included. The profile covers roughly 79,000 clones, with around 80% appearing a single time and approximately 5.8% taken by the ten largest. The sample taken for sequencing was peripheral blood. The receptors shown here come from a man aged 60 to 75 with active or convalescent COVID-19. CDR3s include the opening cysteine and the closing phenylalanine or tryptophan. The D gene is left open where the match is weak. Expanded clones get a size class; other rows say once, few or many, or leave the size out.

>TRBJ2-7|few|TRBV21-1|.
TGTGCCAGCAGCAAGGGGGGGGGCACCTCCTACGAGCAGTACTTC
CASSKGGGTSYEQYF
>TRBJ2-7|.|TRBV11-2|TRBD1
TGTGCCAGCAGCGGCCGGGACAGGGTGGGAAGGGTGCAGTACTTC
CASSGRDRVGRVQYF
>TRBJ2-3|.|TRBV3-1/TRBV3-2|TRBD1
TGTGCCAGCAGCTCCGCGGACAGGGAGGAGGATACGCAGTATTTT
CASSSADREEDTQYF
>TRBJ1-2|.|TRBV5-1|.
TGCGCCAGCAGCTTGGGGGACTCACGAGGACGGGGCTACACCTTC
CASSLGDSRGRGYTF
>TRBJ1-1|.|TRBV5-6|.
TGTGCCAGCAGCTTGGCGGGAACCGATGAAGCTTTCTTT
CASSLAGTDEAFF
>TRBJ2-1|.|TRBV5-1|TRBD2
TGCGCCAGCAGCTTTCTCTCAGCGGGGGGATACAATGAGCAGTTCTTC
CASSFLSAGGYNEQFF
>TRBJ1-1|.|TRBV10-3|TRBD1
TGTGCCATCAGGGGGACAGGGGTTACTGAAGCTTTCTTT
CAIRGTGVTEAFF
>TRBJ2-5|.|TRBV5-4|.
TGTGCCAGCAGCCGGGAATTCCAAGAGACCCAGTACTTC
CASSREFQETQYF
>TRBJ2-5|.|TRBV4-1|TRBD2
TGCGCCAGCAGCCCGGGAGCGGGGGTAGAGACCCAGTACTTC
CASSPGAGVETQYF
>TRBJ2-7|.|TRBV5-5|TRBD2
TGTGCCAGCAGCCGAGTCGGGGGGGCCTTATACGAGCAGTACTTC
CASSRVGGALYEQYF
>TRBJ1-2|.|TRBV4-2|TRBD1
TGTGCCAGCAGCCAAGATCTTGACAGGGCCTATGGCTACACCTTC
CASSQDLDRAYGYTF
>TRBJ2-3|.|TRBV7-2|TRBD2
TGTGCCAGCAGCTCCGGACTAGCGGGGGGGCTAGATACGCAGTATTTT
CASSSGLAGGLDTQYF
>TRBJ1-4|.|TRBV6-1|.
TGTGCCAGCAGTGAAGTGTCTCCGGAAAAACTGTTTTTT
CASSEVSPEKLFF
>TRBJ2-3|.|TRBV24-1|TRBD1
TGTGCCACCAGTGACTACGGGACAGGGAGCGCAGATACGCAGTATTTT
CATSDYGTGSADTQYF
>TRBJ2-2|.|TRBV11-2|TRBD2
TGTGCCAGCAGCTTAGGAGCGGGGGACTTCACCGGGGAGCTGTTTTTT
CASSLGAGDFTGELFF
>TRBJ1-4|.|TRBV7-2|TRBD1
TGTGCCAGCAGCTCTATCAGGGGGCTTGAGGAAAAACTGTTTTTT
CASSSIRGLEEKLFF
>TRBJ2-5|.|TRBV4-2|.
TGTGCCAGCAGCCAAGGGGCAGCCCAAGTGGAGACCCAGTACTTC
CASSQGAAQVETQYF
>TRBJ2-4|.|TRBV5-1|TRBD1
TGCGCCAGCAGGACAGGGGCGGGAAACATTCAGTACTTC
CASRTGAGNIQYF
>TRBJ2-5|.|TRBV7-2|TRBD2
TGTGCCAGCAGCCGCGGGGGGATCCAAGAGACCCAGTACTTC
CASSRGGIQETQYF
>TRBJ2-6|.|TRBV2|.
TGTGCCAGCAGTACCACAGGGTCTGGGGCCAACGTCCTGACTTTC
CASSTTGSGANVLTF
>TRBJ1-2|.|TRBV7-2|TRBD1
TGTGCCAGCAGCCCGGCCCAAGGGACAGGAGGTTCTCTAGGTAGCTACACCTTC
CASSPAQGTGGSLGSYTF
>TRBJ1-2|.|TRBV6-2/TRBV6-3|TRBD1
TGTGCCAGCAGTGACCTGGGACAGGGGAATTTCGGCGCTGGCTACACCTTC
CASSDLGQGNFGAGYTF
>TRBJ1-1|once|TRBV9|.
TGTGCCAGCAGCGCCGAGGGTGGGTTCGCTGAAGCTTTCTTT
CASSAEGGFAEAFF
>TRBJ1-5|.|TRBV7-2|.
TGTGCCAGCAGCCCCCGCGGTCAGCCCCAGCATTTT
CASSPRGQPQHF
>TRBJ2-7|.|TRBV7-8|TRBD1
TGTGCCAGCAGCTTGGACTGGGACAGTTCCTACGAGCAGTACTTC
CASSLDWDSSYEQYF
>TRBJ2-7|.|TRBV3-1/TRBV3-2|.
TGTGCCAGCAGCCTCAGCTCCTACGAGCAGTACTTC
CASSLSSYEQYF
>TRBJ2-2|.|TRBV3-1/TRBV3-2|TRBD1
TGTGCCAGCAGCCAAGACCTGGGACAGGGGGGCACCGGGGAGCTGTTTTTT
CASSQDLGQGGTGELFF
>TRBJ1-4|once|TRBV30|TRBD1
TGTGCCTGGAGTCAGGGACAGCTTAATGAAAAACTGTTTTTT
CAWSQGQLNEKLFF
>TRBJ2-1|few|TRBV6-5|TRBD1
TGTGCCGCTCGGACAGGTTACAATGAGCAGTTCTTC
CAARTGYNEQFF
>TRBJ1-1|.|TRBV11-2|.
TGTGCCAGCAGCTTAGGAGTACGGGAGGCTTTCTTT
CASSLGVREAFF
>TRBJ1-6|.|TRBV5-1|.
TGCGCCAGCGACTCAGGGCAGGGGAATTCACCCCTCCACTTT
CASDSGQGNSPLHF
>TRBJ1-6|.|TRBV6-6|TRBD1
TGTGCCAGCAGCCTTACAGGGGGAAATTCACCCCTCCACTTT
CASSLTGGNSPLHF
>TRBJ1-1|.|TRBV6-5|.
TGTGCCAGCAGTTACTTACAGGGTCGGACTGAAGCTTTCTTT
CASSYLQGRTEAFF
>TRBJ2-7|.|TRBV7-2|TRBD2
TGTGCCAGCAGCGACTTAGCGGGGGCGACCTACGAGCAGTACTTC
CASSDLAGATYEQYF
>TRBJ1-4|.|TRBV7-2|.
TGTGCCAGCAGTCTCCCTGGGGGGGGGCCTAATGAAAAACTGTTTTTT
CASSLPGGGPNEKLFF
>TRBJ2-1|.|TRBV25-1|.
TGTGCCAGCAGTGGTTACAACAGGGCCCACAATGAGCAGTTCTTC
CASSGYNRAHNEQFF
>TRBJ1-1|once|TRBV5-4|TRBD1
TGTGCCAGCAGCTTAGGGGGAGGGGGGACAGGACGCACTGAAGCTTTCTTT
CASSLGGGGTGRTEAFF
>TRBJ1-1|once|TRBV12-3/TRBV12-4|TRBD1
TGTGCCAGCAGCCTGACAGGGGTAACTGAAGCTTTCTTT
CASSLTGVTEAFF
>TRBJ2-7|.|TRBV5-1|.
TGCGCCAGCAGCTCCCGGAGGGGACCAACCTACGAGCAGTACTTC
CASSSRRGPTYEQYF
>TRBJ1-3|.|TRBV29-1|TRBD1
TGCAGCGTTGAAGCTGACAGGGATTTTCAGAACACCATATATTTT
CSVEADRDFQNTIYF
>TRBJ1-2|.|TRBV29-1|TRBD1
TGCAGCGCGACAGGGAACTATGGCTACACCTTC
CSATGNYGYTF